This T cell receptor beta chain is from a study of molecular identifiers for immune sequencing clone quantification. The overall study: Replicates partitioned RNA from roughly 21,000 or 96,000 naive CD8 cells into five parts, sequencing four.

Regarding the study as a whole: Clonotypes topping 20 RNA copies carried over 97% of effector molecules but under 1% of naive ones.

About this clonotype itself: Its matching antigen is unknown. The junction does not match germline at one end; this may be a read error.

Germline CDR1 and CDR2: SNHLY and FYNNEI. This CDR3 contains 17 residues. Bulk TCR library preparation followed previously described methods with listed TCR primers. TCRdb called the PCR reads again in MiXCR, with one record for every CDR3 protein. The data hold about half a million distinct CDR3 sequences, with roughly 24% observed a single time. Sequencing used naive CD8+ T cells from blood, with Jurkat cell RNA spiked in. Indicated subset: FACS-sorted CD8+CD4-CCR7+CD45RA+ naive T cells. This receptor was obtained from a human donor in good health. Some libraries in this study had Jurkat cell RNA spiked in. The chain joins TRBV2 to TRBJ1-4; perhaps TRBD1 as D (6 bases). CDR3 DNA: TGTGCCAGCAGTGAAGCGCTTCTAGGACAGCTTAATGAAGAACTGTTTTTT. It is translated as CASSEALLGQLNEELFF.